This T cell receptor beta chain was identified during a study of blood T cell repertoires in COVID-19. Study-wide context: Sample material is recorded as cDNA or gDNA derived from T cells, B-cell-depleted T cells, or PBMCs.

Here immunoSEQ multiplex PCR was the method, and the copy in TCRdb shows in-frame clones only, minus some. The sample holds roughly 200,000 clones; 75% to 90% are singletons and the top ten take approximately 8%. Trimming removed 6 bases from V and 7 bases from J; junction bases left unmatched: 7. This CDR3 spans 15 amino acids. Germline values: CDR1 MDHEN, CDR2 SYDVKM. This chain joins TRBV28 and TRBJ2-1; TRBD2 agrees at 12 bases. This clonotype was sampled from a woman aged 60 to 75 with acute or convalescent COVID-19. The sample consisted of peripheral blood. The chain's CDR3 is CASSKTGTSGNEQFF. The CDR3 DNA is TGTGCCAGCAGCAAAACTGGGACTAGCGGGAATGAGCAGTTCTTC. The full variable domain, with the rest looked up from reference TRBV28 and TRBJ2-1, is DVKVTQSSRYLVKRTGEKVFLECVQDMDHENMFWYRQDPGLGLRLIYFSYDVKMKEKGDIPEGYSVSREKKERFSLILESASTNQTSMYLCASSKTGTSGNEQFFGPGTRLTVL.